These T cell receptor delta chains were read from a single sample in a study of gamma-delta T cells after stem cell transplantation. TCRdb called clones anew from the RT-PCR reads with CATT. The sample consists of roughly 1,600 delta-chain clones, over 5.5% of them appearing once. Sequencing input: gamma-delta T cells. Every receptor here comes from a human donor. It is not recorded whose cells these are; they may come from a transplant donor. The CDR3 runs from the conserved cysteine through the conserved F or W. A D gene is named only where the DNA matches it firmly. Part of the rows lack a size; the others show once, few, many or a class for expanded clones.

V gene	J gene	clone size	D gene	CDR3 protein	CDR3 DNA
TRDV1	TRDJ1	medium-sized	NA	CALGEGGSFLSYLGDPPQYTDKLIF	TGTGCTCTTGGGGAAGGAGGTTCCTTCCTTTCCTACCTGGGGGACCCCCCCCAGTACACCGATAAACTCATCTTT
TRDV2	TRDJ2	few	NA	CACDTLGAGTAQLFF	TGTGCCTGTGACACCCTGGGAGCCGGGACAGCACAACTCTTCTTT
TRDV2	TRDJ1	NA	TRDD3	CACDSLLGDTKSLTDKLIF	TGTGCCTGTGACTCCCTACTGGGGGATACGAAGTCGCTCACCGATAAACTCATCTTT
TRDV2	TRDJ1	NA	NA	CACDTLLPEDDKLIF	TGTGCCTGTGACACTCTACTTCCGGAAGACGATAAACTCATCTTT
TRDV2	TRDJ1	few	TRDD3	CACERMGDTDKLIF	TGTGCCTGTGAGCGAATGGGGGATACCGATAAACTCATCTTT
TRDV2	TRDJ3	medium-sized	TRDD3	CACDTPTGGYYRDTRQMFF	TGTGCCTGTGACACTCCTACTGGGGGATACTACCGGGACACCCGACAGATGTTTTTC
TRDV2	TRDJ1	few	TRDD3	CACDAVAGGYYTDKLIF	TGTGCCTGTGACGCCGTTGCTGGGGGATATTACACCGATAAACTCATCTTT
TRDV1	TRDJ1	medium-sized	TRDD3	CALGEPPPLRLLGDTDKLIF	TGTGCTCTTGGGGAACCCCCCCCCCTCCGCTTGCTGGGGGATACCGATAAACTCATCTTT
TRDV1	TRDJ1	NA	TRDD3	CALGEGRSTDFVKLLWPPSITGGPRYTDKLIF	TGTGCCCTTGGGGAAGGGAGGAGCACGGATTTTGTTAAGCTTCTCTGGCCTCCTTCAATTACTGGGGGCCCAAGGTACACCGATAAACTCATCTTT
TRDV1	TRDJ1	large	NA	CALGELDPSHFLGVPNPTDKLIF	TGTGCTCTTGGGGAACTAGATCCATCTCACTTTCTGGGTGTACCGAATCCCACCGATAAACTCATCTTT
TRDV2	TRDJ4	NA	TRDD3	CACDTLGDDTRPLIF	TGTGCCTGTGACACGCTGGGGGATGACACCAGACCCCTGATCTTT
TRDV1	TRDJ1	large	NA	CALGSYRPSYFGGVLGDHYRDRTDKLIF	TGTGCTCTTGGGTCTTATCGCCCTTCCTACTTTGGAGGGGTACTGGGGGACCACTATAGAGATCGTACCGATAAACTCATCTTT
TRDV2	TRDJ1	large	TRDD3	CACDPGPFWGTKYTDKLIF	TGTGCCTGTGACCCTGGTCCCTTCTGGGGGACCAAATACACCGATAAACTCATCTTT
TRDV1	TRDJ1	NA	TRDD3	CALGPTVYANPPNTGDTRRRNWSDKLIF	TGTGCTCTTGGGCCAACCGTCTACGCAAACCCCCCTAATACTGGGGATACGCGAAGGAGAAACTGGTCCGATAAACTCATCTTT
TRDV2	TRDJ1	NA	NA	CACDTVGAKGVTDKLIF	TGTGCCTGTGACACCGTGGGGGCAAAGGGAGTCACCGATAAACTCATCTTT
TRDV2	TRDJ1	NA	TRDD3	CACDSLGDDTDKLIF	TGTGCCTGTGACTCTCTGGGGGATGACACCGATAAACTCATCTTT
TRDV1	TRDJ1	large	TRDD3	CALGAHRFLPSPYWGDKLIF	TGTGCTCTTGGGGCACACCGATTTCTTCCCTCCCCGTACTGGGGCGATAAACTCATCTTT
TRDV1	TRDJ1	NA	NA	CALGTWPSYLGDTTDKLIF	TGTGCTCTTGGGACGTGGCCTTCCTACTTGGGGGATACCACCGATAAACTCATCTTT
TRDV1	TRDJ1	NA	TRDD3	CALGPLVLGDTPDKLIF	TGTGCTCTTGGGCCCTTAGTACTGGGGGATACACCCGATAAACTCATCTTT
TRDV2	TRDJ3	few	TRDD3	CACDTVPLYTGGRSWDTRQMFF	TGTGCCTGTGACACCGTCCCCCTTTATACTGGGGGCCGCTCCTGGGACACCCGACAGATGTTTTTC
TRDV2	TRDJ1	large	NA	CACDTVESLRDKEGSLSTDKLIF	TGTGCCTGTGACACCGTGGAGTCACTGCGGGATAAAGAGGGATCCCTCTCTACCGATAAACTCATCTTT
TRDV2	TRDJ1	NA	TRDD3	CACDKLGDTDKLIF	TGTGCCTGTGACAAGTTGGGGGATACGGATAAACTCATCTTT
TRDV1	TRDJ1	NA	NA	CALGETKRTGEPCLDKLIF	TGTGCTCTTGGGGAGACCAAAAGAACGGGAGAGCCCTGTCTCGATAAACTCATCTTT
TRDV2	TRDJ1	few	TRDD3	CACDTVAGGPYTDKLIF	TGTGCCTGTGACACGGTAGCTGGGGGACCCTACACCGATAAACTCATCTTT
TRDV2	TRDJ1	once	TRDD3	CACDFVSASTGGARYTDKLIF	TGTGCCTGTGACTTTGTTTCTGCGAGTACTGGGGGAGCCCGGTACACCGATAAACTCATCTTT
TRDV1	TRDJ2	NA	TRDD3	CALGGVPNSVLGVPRFLTAQLFF	TGTGCTCTTGGGGGAGTTCCCAACTCGGTACTGGGGGTCCCACGCTTTTTGACAGCACAACTCTTCTTT
TRDV1	TRDJ1	large	NA	CALGGSLPIWIFTDKLIF	TGTGCTCTTGGGGGCTCACTTCCGATTTGGATTTTCACCGATAAACTCATCTTT
TRDV2	TRDJ1	NA	TRDD3	CACDTMSGSGGWTRTDKLIF	TGTGCCTGTGACACCATGAGTGGTTCTGGGGGATGGACGCGCACCGATAAACTCATCTTT
TRDV2	TRDJ1	NA	NA	CACDTVGVGLYTDKLIF	TGTGCCTGTGACACCGTTGGGGTCGGATTATACACCGATAAACTCATCTTT
TRDV2	TRDJ1	few	NA	CACDTAGDSRDKLIF	TGTGCCTGTGACACCGCTGGGGATTCTAGGGATAAACTCATCTTT
TRDV1	TRDJ1	NA	TRDD3	CALGGVPNSVLGAPTDKLIF	TGTGCTCTTGGGGGAGTTCCCAACTCGGTACTGGGGGCCCCTACCGATAAACTCATCTTT
TRDV2	TRDJ1	NA	NA	CACDNVGGKTDKLIF	TGTGCCTGTGACAATGTCGGGGGGAAAACCGATAAACTCATCTTT
TRDV2	TRDJ1	once	NA	CATVARFRDTDKLIF	TGTGCCACGGTCGCAAGGTTTCGAGACACCGATAAACTCATCTTT
TRDV2	TRDJ1	few	NA	CACDTIGLHTDKLIF	TGTGCCTGTGACACCATTGGCCTTCACACCGATAAACTCATCTTT
TRDV2	TRDJ1	NA	TRDD3	CACDTVEGGYAVDKLIF	TGTGCCTGTGACACGGTTGAAGGGGGATACGCGGTCGATAAACTCATCTTT
TRDV1	TRDJ1	few	TRDD3	CALGEGRSTDFAKFLWPPSITGGPRYTDKLIF	TGTGCCCTTGGGGAAGGGAGGAGCACGGATTTTGCTAAGTTTCTCTGGCCTCCTTCAATTACTGGGGGCCCAAGGTACACCGATAAACTCATCTTT
TRDV2	TRDJ1	few	TRDD3	CACDVLGEKYTDKLIF	TGTGCCTGTGACGTACTGGGGGAGAAATACACCGATAAACTCATCTTT
TRDV2	TRDJ3	NA	NA	CACDPTTGGDSSWDTRQMFF	TGTGCCTGTGACCCAACCACCGGGGGAGATAGCTCCTGGGACACCCGACAGATGTTTTTC
TRDV2	TRDJ1	few	TRDD3	CACDTVPLYTGGPRYTDKLIF	TGTGCCTGTGACACCGTCCCCCTTTATACTGGGGGCCCAAGGTACACCGATAAACTCATCTTT